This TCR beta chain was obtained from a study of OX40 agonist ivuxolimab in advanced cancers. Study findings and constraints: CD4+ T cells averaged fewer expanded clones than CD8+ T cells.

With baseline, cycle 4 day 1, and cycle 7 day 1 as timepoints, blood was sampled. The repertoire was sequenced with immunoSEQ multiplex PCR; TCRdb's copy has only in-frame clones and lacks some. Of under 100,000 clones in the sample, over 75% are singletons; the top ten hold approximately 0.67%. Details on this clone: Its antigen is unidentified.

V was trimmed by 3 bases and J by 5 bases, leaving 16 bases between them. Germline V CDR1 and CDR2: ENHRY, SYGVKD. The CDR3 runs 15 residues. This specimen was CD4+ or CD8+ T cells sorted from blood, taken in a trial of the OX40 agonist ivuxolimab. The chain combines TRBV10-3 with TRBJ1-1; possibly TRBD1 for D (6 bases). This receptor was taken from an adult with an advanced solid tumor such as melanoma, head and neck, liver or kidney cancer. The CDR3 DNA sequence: TGTGCCATCAGTGACAAACAGGGAGAAGGGACTGAAGCTTTCTTT. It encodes CAISDKQGEGTEAFF.